Listed here are 21 T cell receptor beta chains from one sample, sequenced in a study of T cell responses to AZD1222 COVID-19 vaccine. This table comes from immunoSEQ multiplex PCR, and its TCRdb copy is limited to in-frame clones, with some not included. The table lists about 86,000 clones, roughly nine tenths of them singletons. The sequencing used peripheral blood, collected on day 0 of AZD1222 vaccination. Receptor source: an adult in good health.

V and J are TRBV2 and TRBJ2-5, with D hard to call. The CDR3 runs to 12 residues. CDR1 is SNHLY, CDR2 FYNNEI, per germline. V was clipped by 6 bases and J by 2 bases, with 7 bases between them. Written as DNA, the CDR3 is TGTGCCAGCAGCGGGTGGCAAGAGACCCAGTACTTC. This translates into CASSGWQETQYF.

CDR3 coding DNA: TGTGCCAGCAGATGGGGCACCGGGGAGCTGTTTTTT. As protein: CASRWGTGELFF. The chain couples TRBV7-9 to TRBJ2-2; D is ambiguous. In germline, CDR1 is SEHNR, CDR2 FQNEAQ (reference sequence). The CDR3 runs to 12 residues. V was cut by 6 bases and J by 4 bases, with 6 bases left in between.

This chain connects TRBV27 to TRBJ2-3; D gene uncertain. This CDR3 region has 14 residues. Trimming cost V 10 bases and J 1 base, with 15 bases left between them. CDR1 and CDR2 (germline): MNHEY, SMNVEV (reference sequence). The CDR3 is CATLDVLGTDTQYF. For the CDR3, the DNA is TGTGCCACCCTCGATGTCTTGGGCACAGATACGCAGTATTTT.

The chain couples TRBV7-9 to TRBJ2-7; D may be TRBD2 (6 bases). Per germline, CDR1 SEHNR and CDR2 FQNEAQ (reference sequence). V lost 0 bases and J lost 3, with 12 bases in between. CDR3 length: 15 residues. CDR3 amino acids: CASSLATGVGYEQYF. The CDR3 DNA sequence: TGTGCCAGCAGCTTAGCTACGGGAGTGGGCTACGAGCAGTACTTC.

V is TRBV19 and J is TRBJ1-5; D perhaps matches TRBD1 (5 bases). Trimming cost V 5 bases and J 7 bases, with 21 bases left between them. CDR3 length equals 16 residues. CDR1 LNHDA and CDR2 SQIVND come from the germline V gene (reference sequence). CDR3 in amino acids: CASSPQGGGVKQPQHF. As DNA, the CDR3 is TGTGCCAGTAGTCCCCAGGGTGGGGGAGTAAAACAGCCCCAGCATTTT. Using reference TRBV19 and TRBJ1-5 for the parts outside the CDR3, the full variable domain is DGGITQSPKYLFRKEGQNVTLSCEQNLNHDAMYWYRQDPGQGLRLIYYSQIVNDFQKGDIAEGYSVSREKKESFPLTVTSAQKNPTAFYLCASSPQGGGVKQPQHFGDGTRLSIL.

This chain joins TRBV5-1 and TRBJ2-5; D is tentatively TRBD1 or TRBD2 (5 bases each). The V end lost 7 bases, the J end lost 2 bases, and 18 bases lay between the germline ends. Germline CDR1 reads SGHRS; CDR2 reads YFSETQ. This CDR3 is 15 amino acids long. The CDR3 here is CASRAMGVVQETQYF. Written as DNA, the CDR3 is TGCGCCAGCCGCGCGATGGGGGTCGTGCAAGAGACCCAGTACTTC.

The J gene is TRBJ2-7, the V gene TRBV18, with TRBD1 matching over 10 bases. CDR3 length: 15 residues. V gave up 3 bases and J gave up 4 bases; unmatched junction bases: 6. Germline V CDR1 and CDR2: KGHSH, LQKENI. The chain's CDR3 is CASSPGTGEQYEQYF. The CDR3 bases are TGTGCCAGCTCACCCGGGACAGGGGAGCAATACGAGCAGTACTTC.

V usage is TRBV4-3 and J usage is TRBJ2-2; D perhaps matches TRBD1 (6 bases). The germline gives CDR1 LGHNA, CDR2 YSLEER. Trimming shortened V by 2 bases and J by 6 bases, and 16 bases separated the two germline ends. The CDR3 runs 16 residues. CDR3: CASSQRGTGRAGELFF. The DNA of the CDR3 is TGCGCCAGCAGCCAAAGGGGGACGGGCCGTGCCGGGGAGCTGTTTTTT.

V and J are TRBV7-9 and TRBJ2-1, with 10 bases lining up with TRBD1. V lost 4 bases to trimming and J lost 9 bases; unmatched junction nucleotides: 9. Germline CDR1 is SEHNR and CDR2 is FQNEAQ (reference sequence). The CDR3 is 15 amino acids. The CDR3 spells CASSYGTGARGEQFF. CDR3 in DNA: TGTGCCAGCAGCTACGGGACAGGGGCCCGGGGTGAGCAGTTCTTC.

The chain couples TRBV3-1 (or the pseudogene TRBV3-2) to TRBJ1-2, with TRBD1 identical over 10 bases. After removal of 4 bases from V and 2 bases from J, the junction contained 10 bases not matched to a gene. The CDR3 runs to 17 residues. The germline CDR1 and CDR2 sequences are LGHDT and YNNKEL (reference sequence). CDR3 amino acids: CASSLRDRGIGNYGYTF. CDR3 nucleotides: TGTGCCAGCAGCCTTCGGGACAGGGGTATCGGCAACTATGGCTACACCTTC.

The gene calls are TRBV20-1 and TRBJ1-2; D gene unclear. The CDR3 runs to 10 residues. V lost 5 bases, J lost 7 bases, and 8 bases lay in between. Germline V gene data show CDR1 as DFQATT and CDR2 as SNEGSKA (reference sequence). CDR3 sequence: CSAWVGGYTF. CDR3 in DNA: TGCAGTGCTTGGGTCGGTGGCTACACCTTC.

This sequence joins TRBV11-2 and TRBJ1-2, with TRBD1 matching 8 bases. The CDR3 is 14 amino acids. V was pared by 5 bases and J by 8 bases, with 10 bases of the junction left unmatched. The germline CDR1 and CDR2 sequences are SGHAT and FQNNGV. CDR3 residues: CASSPGQGGRGYTF. In DNA form, the CDR3 reads TGTGCCAGCAGCCCAGGACAGGGTGGAAGGGGCTACACCTTC.

V gene TRBV25-1 combines with J gene TRBJ2-5, with unresolved D. Germline V gives CDR1 MGHDK, CDR2 SYGVNS. The CDR3 totals 14 residues. The V end lost 2 bases, the J end lost 1 base, and 8 bases lay between the germline ends. The CDR3 sequence: CASSEQPVQETQYF. The CDR3 DNA follows: TGTGCCAGCAGTGAACAGCCAGTCCAAGAGACCCAGTACTTC.

V and J are TRBV7-2 and TRBJ2-3; TRBD2 matches at 10 bases. This CDR3 region has 15 residues. Germline assignment: CDR1 SGHTA and CDR2 FQGNSA. Trimming cost V 2 bases and J 6 bases; bases outside gene matches: 5. The CDR3 DNA follows: TGTGCCAGCAGCTTAAAAGCGGGGGGGCGTGATACGCAGTATTTT. It encodes CASSLKAGGRDTQYF.

The chain joins TRBV6-1 to TRBJ1-1, with D possibly TRBD1 on 5 matching bases. The CDR3 is made up of 14 amino acids. V lost 1 base to trimming and J lost 5 bases, with 11 bases between them. Germline CDR1 reads MNHNS; CDR2 reads SASEGT. CDR3 coding DNA: TGTGCCAGCAGTGAAGGGTCAGGGTGGACTGAAGCTTTCTTT. Protein: CASSEGSGWTEAFF.

The rearrangement joins TRBV6-5 to TRBJ1-1, with D unclear. The CDR3 has 14 amino acids. CDR1 is MNHEY and CDR2 is SVGAGI in the germline V gene. The V end lost 6 bases, the J end lost 6 bases, and 17 bases lay between the germline ends. The CDR3 DNA reads TGTGCCAGCAGAAGAAGGAAGATGGGTGCTGAAGCTTTCTTT. This gives the protein CASRRRKMGAEAFF.

The chain has TRBV29-1 and TRBJ1-1; TRBD1 is a possible D gene (5 bases). CDR3 length: 13 amino acids. In germline, CDR1 is SQVTM, CDR2 ANQGSEA. The V gene lost 7 bases and the J gene lost 3 bases, with 15 bases spanning the gap. This chain's CDR3 is CSATRGFDTEAFF. CDR3 DNA: TGCAGCGCCACCCGGGGGTTCGACACTGAAGCTTTCTTT.

The chain employs TRBV20-1 and TRBJ2-7, with 7 bases aligning to TRBD1. This CDR3 spans 11 amino acids. Germline V CDR1 and CDR2: DFQATT, SNEGSKA (reference sequence). The ends lost 6 bases at V and 7 bases at J; junction bases unmatched: 6. CDR3 residues: CSAQQGWEQYF. CDR3 bases: TGCAGTGCCCAACAGGGGTGGGAGCAGTACTTC.

The chain recombines TRBV5-5 with TRBJ2-7; D is unresolved. The CDR3 has 16 amino acids. Per germline, CDR1 SGHKS and CDR2 YYEKEE (reference sequence). V gave up 0 bases and J gave up 0 bases, with 13 bases separating them. The DNA for the CDR3 is TGTGCCAGCAGCTTGGGTGGTACTCAAAGCTCCTACGAGCAGTACTTC. This encodes CASSLGGTQSSYEQYF.

V gene TRBV7-2 combines with J gene TRBJ1-1; no reliable D call. Trimming cost V 1 base and J 1 base, with 10 bases left between them. Per the germline V gene, CDR1 is SGHTA and CDR2 is FQGNSA. The CDR3 runs 15 residues. This CDR3 is CASSLEEGRNTEAFF. CDR3 nucleotides: TGTGCCAGCAGCTTAGAGGAGGGAAGGAACACTGAAGCTTTCTTT.

The chain employs TRBV7-9 and TRBJ2-7; 8 bases line up with TRBD1. The V segment lost 5 bases and the J segment 4 bases; nucleotides outside the gene matches: 7. In germline, CDR1 is SEHNR, CDR2 FQNEAQ (reference sequence). The CDR3 has 14 amino acids. The DNA of the CDR3 is TGTGCCAGCAGCACCGGGACAGGTAGTTACGAGCAGTACTTC. It codes for CASSTGTGSYEQYF.